The clone carrying this T cell receptor (beta chain) was seen a single time. Its antigen is not identified. Germline lookup yields CDR1 KGHSH and CDR2 LQKENI. Trimming removed 4 bases from V and 10 bases from J, with 14 bases in between. There are 13 residues in the CDR3. The data belong to a study of T cell responses to AZD1222 COVID-19 vaccine. Whole-study findings and limits: Spike-specific TCRs gained breadth and depth after people received two AZD1222 doses. Dominant CD4 TCR responses targeted spike regions 160-218 and 743-854.

Using immunoSEQ multiplex PCR, the repertoire was profiled, and TCRdb retains in-frame clones only, with some absent. The data show more than 150,000 clones, 92% seen once. This clonotype was obtained from an adult in good health. The chain employs TRBV18 and TRBJ2-1, with a tentative D call TRBD2 (6 bases). Sequenced here: peripheral blood, sampled on day 0 of AZD1222 vaccination. CDR3 bases: TGTGCCAGCTCACTGGACGGAGCGGGCGAGCAGTTCTTC. It encodes CASSLDGAGEQFF.